This TCR beta chain was profiled in a study of CD8 T cells in ankylosing spondylitis. Quantitative 5'-RACE with molecular barcodes generated TCR beta libraries. TCRdb redid the calling of the 5' RACE reads with MiXCR, one entry per CDR3 protein. Found here are around 890,000 distinct CDR3 sequences, 12% of them singletons; the top ten hold roughly 0.51%. This clonotype was counted a few times. Its specificity is not known. Study-level points and caveats: Earlier work had already found some motif variants in reactive arthritis synovial fluid and blood. Enrichment of disease-linked clones was reportedly significant in matched ankylosing spondylitis synovial fluid. Among TCR beta sequences, a motif of eight highly homologous variants appeared characteristic of ankylosing spondylitis blood.

The CDR3 runs 17 residues. Trimming took 2 bases from V and 2 from J, leaving 19 bases between them. Germline loops: CDR1 SGHTA, CDR2 FQGNSA. The clonotype comes from a male donor with ankylosing spondylitis. The sample consisted of blood, either unsorted or a sorted T cell fraction (not recorded which). The chain employs TRBV7-2 and TRBJ2-7; D is perhaps TRBD2 (6 bases). The CDR3 sequence is CASSLLGSSWETYEQYF. In DNA form, the CDR3 reads TGTGCCAGCAGCTTACTCGGGAGTAGTTGGGAAACCTACGAGCAGTACTTC.